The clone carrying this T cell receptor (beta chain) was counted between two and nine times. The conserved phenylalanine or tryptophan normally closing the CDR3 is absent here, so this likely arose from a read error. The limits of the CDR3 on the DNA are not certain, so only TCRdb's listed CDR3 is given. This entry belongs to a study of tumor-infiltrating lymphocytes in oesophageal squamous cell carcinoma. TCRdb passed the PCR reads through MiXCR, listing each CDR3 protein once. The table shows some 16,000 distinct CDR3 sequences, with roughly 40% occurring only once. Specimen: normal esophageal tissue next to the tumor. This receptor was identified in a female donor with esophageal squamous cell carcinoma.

The CDR3 loop is CANIQRDGATPSVR. The chain is built from TRBV6-4 and TRBJ1-1; no DNA check was done on the table's D call, TRBD1. Germline values: CDR1 MRHNA, CDR2 SNTAGT. The CDR3 extends over 14 residues, inclusive of both ends.